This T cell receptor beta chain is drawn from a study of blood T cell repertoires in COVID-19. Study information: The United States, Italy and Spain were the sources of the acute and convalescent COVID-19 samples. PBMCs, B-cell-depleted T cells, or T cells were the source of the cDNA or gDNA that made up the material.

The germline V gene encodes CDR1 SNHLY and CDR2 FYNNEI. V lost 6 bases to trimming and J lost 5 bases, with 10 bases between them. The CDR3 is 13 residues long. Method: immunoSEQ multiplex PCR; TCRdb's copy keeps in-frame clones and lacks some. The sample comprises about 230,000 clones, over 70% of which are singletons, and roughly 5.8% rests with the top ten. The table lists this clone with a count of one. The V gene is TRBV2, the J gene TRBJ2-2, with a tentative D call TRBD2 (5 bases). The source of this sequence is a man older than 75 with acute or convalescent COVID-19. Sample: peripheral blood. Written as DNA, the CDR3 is TGTGCCAGCAGCGCTAGCCTTACCGGGGAGCTGTTTTTT. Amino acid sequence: CASSASLTGELFF.